A single sample is the source of the 2 T cell receptor beta chains below, sequenced in a study of T cell clonality in common variable immunodeficiency. The data were produced by immunoSEQ multiplex PCR, yet TCRdb's version contains in-frame clones alone and is incomplete. The sample shows about 60,000 clones, none of them appearing just once. Sequenced material: peripheral blood mononuclear cells. These receptors all stem from a person aged 18 to 70 in good health.

This clone was recorded many times. The sequence runs out 3 residues before the end of the CDR3; the remainder is reconstructed from the germline J gene. V usage is TRBV5-1 and J usage is TRBJ2-1, with no clear D. Germline V gene sequence: CDR1 SGHRS, CDR2 YFSETQ. The CDR3 has 12 residues. Trimming cost V 4 bases and J 9 bases, with 11 bases left between them. The CDR3 reads CASSLRTPEQFF. CDR3 bases read: TGCGCCAGCAGCCTTCGTACTCCTGAG.

This clone was detected ten times or more. The read is 3 residues too short to cover the CDR3 end, so that end is filled in from the germline J gene. The rearrangement joins TRBV4-1 to TRBJ1-1, with 8 positions matching TRBD1. Losses at the gene ends were 0 bases for V and 4 bases for J; bases not matched to a gene: 4. Germline assignment: CDR1 MGHRA and CDR2 YSYEKL. The CDR3 extends over 15 amino acids. CDR3 DNA, as far as it was read: TGCGCCAGCAGCCAAGACAGGGGGCTGGGCACTGAA. Amino acid sequence: CASSQDRGLGTE. The CDR3 in full is CASSQDRGLGTEAFF.